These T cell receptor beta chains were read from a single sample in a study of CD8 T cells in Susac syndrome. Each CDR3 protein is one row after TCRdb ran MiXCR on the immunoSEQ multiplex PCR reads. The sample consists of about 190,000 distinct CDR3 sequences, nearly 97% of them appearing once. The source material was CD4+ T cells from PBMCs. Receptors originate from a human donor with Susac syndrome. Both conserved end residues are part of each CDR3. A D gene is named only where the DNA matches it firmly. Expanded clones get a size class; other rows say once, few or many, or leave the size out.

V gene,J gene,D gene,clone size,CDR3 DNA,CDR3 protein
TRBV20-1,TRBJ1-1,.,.,TGCAGTGCCTCGCAAAGGGTCACAGGGGAAGCTTTCTTT,CSASQRVTGEAFF
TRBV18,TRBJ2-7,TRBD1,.,TGTGCCAGCTCACCCGGACAGGGGGCCTACGAGCAGTACTTC,CASSPGQGAYEQYF
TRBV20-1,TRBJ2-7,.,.,TGCAGTGCTAGGCCCCCCCAGCGTTCCTCCTACGAGCAGTACTTC,CSARPPQRSSYEQYF
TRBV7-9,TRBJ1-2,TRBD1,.,TGTGCCAGCAGCGGGACAGCCTATGGCTACACCTTC,CASSGTAYGYTF
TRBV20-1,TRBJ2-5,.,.,TGCAGTGCCCCCGACGCAGGGGGGCCTCAAGAGACCCAGTACTTC,CSAPDAGGPQETQYF
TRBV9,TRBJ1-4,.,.,TGTGCCAGCAGCGTAGACCAGGGAGTGGATGAAAAACTGTTTTTT,CASSVDQGVDEKLFF
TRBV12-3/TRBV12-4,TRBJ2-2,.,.,TGTGCCAGCCACCTCCGGGCCGACACCGGGGAGCTGTTTTTT,CASHLRADTGELFF
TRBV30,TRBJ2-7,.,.,TGTGCCTGGAGGATCGGGGCCGAGCAGTACTTC,CAWRIGAEQYF
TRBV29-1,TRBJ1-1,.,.,TGCAGCGTTTCAGGGGCCCTCCCAACTCCTGAAGTTTTCTTT,CSVSGALPTPEVFF
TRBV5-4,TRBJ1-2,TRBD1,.,TGTGCCAGCAGCGCCGGGACAGGCGCCTTCTATGGCTACACCTTC,CASSAGTGAFYGYTF
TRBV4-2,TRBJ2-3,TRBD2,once,TGTGCCAGCAGCGGGAGCGGGGGGAGCACAGATACGCAGTATTTT,CASSGSGGSTDTQYF
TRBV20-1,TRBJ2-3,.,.,TGCAGCGGCGTCGGGGGGCGCGAAGATACGCAGTATTTT,CSGVGGREDTQYF
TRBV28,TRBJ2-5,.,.,TGTGCCAGCAGTCGGCAGGGGCGGGAGACCCAGTACTTC,CASSRQGRETQYF
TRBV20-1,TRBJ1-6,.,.,TGCAGTGCTAGGGGACTGAATAATTCACCCCTCCACTTT,CSARGLNNSPLHF
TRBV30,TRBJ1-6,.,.,TGTGCCTGGACAGACATGGAGAATTCACCCCTCCACTTT,CAWTDMENSPLHF
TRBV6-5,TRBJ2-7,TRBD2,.,TGTGCCAGCATCCTACTCGCTAGCGGTTCAGGCAAGCAGTACTTC,CASILLASGSGKQYF
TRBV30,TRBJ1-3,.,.,TGTGCCTGGAGTCGGAGGGCCTCCTCTGGAAACACCATATATTTT,CAWSRRASSGNTIYF
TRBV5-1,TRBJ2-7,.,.,TGCGCCAGCAGCTTGGTTATGGATTCCTACGAGCAGTACTTC,CASSLVMDSYEQYF
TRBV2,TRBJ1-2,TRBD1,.,TGTGCCAGCAGACGACAGGGGAGCGGCTATGGCTACACCTTC,CASRRQGSGYGYTF
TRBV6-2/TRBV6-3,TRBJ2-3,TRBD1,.,TGTGCCAGCAGCCGACGGACCGGACAGGTGTGGGGCACAGATACGCAGTATTTT,CASSRRTGQVWGTDTQYF
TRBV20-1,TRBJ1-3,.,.,TGCAGTGCTAGCGACGCCTCTGGAAACACCATATATTTT,CSASDASGNTIYF
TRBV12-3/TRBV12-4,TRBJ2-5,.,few,TGTGCCAGCAGTTTGAGCAGACAAGAGACCCAGTACTTC,CASSLSRQETQYF
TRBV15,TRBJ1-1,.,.,TGTGCCACCAGCAGAGATCTAGGCAGGAGCACTGAAGCTTTCTTT,CATSRDLGRSTEAFF
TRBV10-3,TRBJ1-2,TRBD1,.,TGTGCCATCAGTGATGGGGACAGGCCCCCCTATGGCTACACCTTC,CAISDGDRPPYGYTF
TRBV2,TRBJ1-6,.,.,TGTGCCAGCAGTGTGGGCAGGGAGAATTCACCCCTCCACTTT,CASSVGRENSPLHF